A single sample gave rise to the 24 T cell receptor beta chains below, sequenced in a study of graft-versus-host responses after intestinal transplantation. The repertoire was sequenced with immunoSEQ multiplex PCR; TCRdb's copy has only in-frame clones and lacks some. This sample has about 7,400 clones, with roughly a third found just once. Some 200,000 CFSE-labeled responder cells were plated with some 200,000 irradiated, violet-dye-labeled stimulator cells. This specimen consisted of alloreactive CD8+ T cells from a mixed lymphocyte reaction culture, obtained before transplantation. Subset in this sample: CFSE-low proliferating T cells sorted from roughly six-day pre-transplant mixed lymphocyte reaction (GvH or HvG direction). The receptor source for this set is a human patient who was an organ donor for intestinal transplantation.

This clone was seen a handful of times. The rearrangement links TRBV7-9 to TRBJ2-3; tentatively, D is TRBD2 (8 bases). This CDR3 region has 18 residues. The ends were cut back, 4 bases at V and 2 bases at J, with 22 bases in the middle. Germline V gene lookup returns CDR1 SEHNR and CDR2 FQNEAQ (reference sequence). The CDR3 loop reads CASSYPRGGTALTDTQYF. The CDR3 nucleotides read TGTGCCAGCAGCTACCCCCGGGGGGGGACAGCACTCACAGATACGCAGTATTTT.

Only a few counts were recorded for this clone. CDR3 nucleotide sequence: TGTGCCAGCAGCACTAGGACAGGGTTCAAGAACACTGAAGCTTTCTTT. As protein: CASSTRTGFKNTEAFF. The J gene is TRBJ1-1, the V gene TRBV21-1; the table assigns TRBD1, which was not confirmed against the DNA. TRBV21-1 is annotated as a pseudogene. This CDR3 has 16 amino acids.

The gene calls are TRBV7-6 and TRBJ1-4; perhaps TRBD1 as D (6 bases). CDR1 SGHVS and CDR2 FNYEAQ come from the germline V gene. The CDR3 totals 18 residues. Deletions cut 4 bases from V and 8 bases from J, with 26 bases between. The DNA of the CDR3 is TGTGCCAGCAGCTCCGAGGTGGGGGGCGGGAGTCTTCGGGAAAAACTGTTTTTT. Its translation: CASSSEVGGGSLREKLFF.

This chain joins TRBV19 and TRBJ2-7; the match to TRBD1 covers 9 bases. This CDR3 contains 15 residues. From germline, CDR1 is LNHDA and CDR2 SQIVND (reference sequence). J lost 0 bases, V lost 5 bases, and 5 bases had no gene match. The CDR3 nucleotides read TGTGCCAGTAGTGGGGGACAGGGCGCCTCCTACGAGCAGTACTTC. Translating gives CASSGGQGASYEQYF.

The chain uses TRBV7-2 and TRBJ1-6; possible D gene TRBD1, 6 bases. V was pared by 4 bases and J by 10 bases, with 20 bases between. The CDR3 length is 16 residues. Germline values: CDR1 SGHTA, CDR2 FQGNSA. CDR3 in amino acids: CASSSIWDTKSSPLHF. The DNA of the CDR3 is TGTGCCAGCAGCTCGATCTGGGACACAAAAAGCTCACCCCTCCACTTT.

As DNA, the CDR3 is TGTGCCAGCAGCCAGCTCGGAGATTTCTCCTTCTACAATGAGCAGTTCTTC. Translated: CASSQLGDFSFYNEQFF. The V gene is TRBV4-2, the J gene TRBJ2-1; D is ambiguous. Germline V gene sequence: CDR1 LGHNA, CDR2 YNFKEQ. V lost 3 bases, J lost 3 bases, and 18 bases lay in between. This CDR3 contains 17 residues.

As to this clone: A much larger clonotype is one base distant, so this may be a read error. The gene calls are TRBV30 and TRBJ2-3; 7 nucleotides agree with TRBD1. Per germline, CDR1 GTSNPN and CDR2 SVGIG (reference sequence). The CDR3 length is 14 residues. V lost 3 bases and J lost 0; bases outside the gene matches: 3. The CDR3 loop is CAWSQGVSTDTQYF. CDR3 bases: TGTGCCTGGAGCCAGGGGGTTAGCACAGATACGCAGTATTTT.

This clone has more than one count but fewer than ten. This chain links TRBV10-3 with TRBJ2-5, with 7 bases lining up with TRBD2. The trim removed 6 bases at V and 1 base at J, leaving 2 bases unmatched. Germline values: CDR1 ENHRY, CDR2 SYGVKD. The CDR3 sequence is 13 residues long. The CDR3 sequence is CAISASGQETQYF. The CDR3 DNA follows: TGTGCCATCAGCGCTAGCGGCCAAGAGACCCAGTACTTC.

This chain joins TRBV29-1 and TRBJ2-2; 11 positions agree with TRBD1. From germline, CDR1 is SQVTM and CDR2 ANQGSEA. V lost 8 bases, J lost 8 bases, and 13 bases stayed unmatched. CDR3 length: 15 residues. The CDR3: CSPEWSGQGAGELFF. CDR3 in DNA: TGCAGCCCCGAATGGTCAGGACAGGGGGCAGGGGAGCTGTTTTTT.

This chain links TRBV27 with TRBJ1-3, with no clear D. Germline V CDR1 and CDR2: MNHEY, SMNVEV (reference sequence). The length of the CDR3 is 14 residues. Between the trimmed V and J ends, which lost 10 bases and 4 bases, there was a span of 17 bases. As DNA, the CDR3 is TGTGCCACCGCCCCAGGCTTAAGGGGAAACACCATATATTTT. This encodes CATAPGLRGNTIYF.

CDR3 region: CASRLLRQEISGANVLTF. The CDR3 DNA reads TGTGCAAGTCGCTTACTCAGACAGGAGATCTCTGGGGCCAACGTCCTGACTTTC. V is TRBV12-2 and J is TRBJ2-6; TRBD1 was called by the table and not checked on the DNA. TRBV12-2 corresponds to a pseudogene. CDR3 length: 18 residues.

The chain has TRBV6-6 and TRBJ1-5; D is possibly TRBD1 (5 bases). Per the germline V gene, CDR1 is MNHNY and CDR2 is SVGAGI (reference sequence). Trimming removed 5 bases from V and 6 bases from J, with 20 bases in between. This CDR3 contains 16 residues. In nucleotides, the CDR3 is TGTGCCAGCAGTAAACGGCAGGGTTGGTCAGGTCAGCCCCAGCATTTT. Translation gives CASSKRQGWSGQPQHF.

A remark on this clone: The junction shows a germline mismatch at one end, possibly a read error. The CDR3 DNA reads TGTGCCAGCAGCCTAGAAACTACCGAGCAGTACTTC. Translating gives CASSLETTEQYF. The chain carries TRBV11-2 and TRBJ2-7; no definite D call. CDR3 length: 12 amino acids. Germline-derived CDR1 and CDR2 are SGHAT and FQNNGV.

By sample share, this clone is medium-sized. The CDR3 sequence is CASSQVTSYEQYF. As DNA, the CDR3 is TGCGCCAGCAGCCAAGTTACTTCTTACGAGCAGTACTTC. The chain links TRBV4-1 to TRBJ2-7, with D uncertain. CDR1 is MGHRA and CDR2 is YSYEKL in the germline V gene. This CDR3 is built from 13 residues. The V and J ends lost 1 base and 4 bases respectively, with 8 bases between them.

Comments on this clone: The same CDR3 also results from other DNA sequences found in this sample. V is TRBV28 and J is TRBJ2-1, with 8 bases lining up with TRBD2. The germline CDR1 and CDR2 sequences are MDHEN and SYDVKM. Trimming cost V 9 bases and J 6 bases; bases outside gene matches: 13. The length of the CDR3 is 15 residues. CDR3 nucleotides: TGTGCCAGTAGCCGCGGACTAGCCCATTTCAATGAGCAGTTCTTC. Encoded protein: CASSRGLAHFNEQFF. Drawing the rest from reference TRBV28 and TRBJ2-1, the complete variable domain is DVKVTQSSRYLVKRTGEKVFLECVQDMDHENMFWYRQDPGLGLRLIYFSYDVKMKEKGDIPEGYSVSREKKERFSLILESASTNQTSMYLCASSRGLAHFNEQFFGPGTRLTVL.

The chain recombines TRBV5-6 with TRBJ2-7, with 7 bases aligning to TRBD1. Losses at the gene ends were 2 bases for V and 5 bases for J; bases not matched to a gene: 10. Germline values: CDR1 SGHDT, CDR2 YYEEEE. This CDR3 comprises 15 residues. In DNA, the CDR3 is TGTGCCAGCAGCTTTGTGGGACAGCTTTTCGACGAGCAGTACTTC. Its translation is CASSFVGQLFDEQYF.

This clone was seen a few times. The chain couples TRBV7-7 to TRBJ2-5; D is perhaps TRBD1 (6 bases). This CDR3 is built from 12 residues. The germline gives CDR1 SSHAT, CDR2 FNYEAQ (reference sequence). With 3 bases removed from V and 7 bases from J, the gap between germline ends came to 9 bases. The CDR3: CASSFVRGTQYF. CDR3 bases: TGTGCCAGCAGCTTCGTCAGGGGGACCCAGTACTTC.

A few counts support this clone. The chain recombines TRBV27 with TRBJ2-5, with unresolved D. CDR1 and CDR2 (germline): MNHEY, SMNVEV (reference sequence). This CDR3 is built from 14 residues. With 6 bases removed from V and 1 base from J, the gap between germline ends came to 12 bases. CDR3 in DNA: TGTGCCAGCAGCCCTGTGGGCCGCCAAGAGACCCAGTACTTC. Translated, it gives CASSPVGRQETQYF.

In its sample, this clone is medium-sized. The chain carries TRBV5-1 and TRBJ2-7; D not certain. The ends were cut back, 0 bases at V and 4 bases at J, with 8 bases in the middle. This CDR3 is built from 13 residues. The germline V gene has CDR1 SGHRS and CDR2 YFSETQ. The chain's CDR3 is CASSLGAGYEQYF. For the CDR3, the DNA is TGCGCCAGCAGCTTGGGGGCCGGATACGAGCAGTACTTC.

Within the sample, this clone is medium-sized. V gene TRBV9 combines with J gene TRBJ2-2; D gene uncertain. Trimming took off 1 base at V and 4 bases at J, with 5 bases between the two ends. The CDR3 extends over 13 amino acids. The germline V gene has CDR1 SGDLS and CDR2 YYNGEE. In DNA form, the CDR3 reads TGTGCCAGCAGCGTATTATTCACCGGGGAGCTGTTTTTT. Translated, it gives CASSVLFTGELFF.

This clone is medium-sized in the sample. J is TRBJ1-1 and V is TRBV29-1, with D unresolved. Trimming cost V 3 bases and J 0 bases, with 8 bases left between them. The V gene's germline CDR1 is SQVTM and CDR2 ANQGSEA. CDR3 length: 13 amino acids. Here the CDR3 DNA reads TGCAGCGTTGAGTTGGGAGTGAACACTGAAGCTTTCTTT. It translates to CSVELGVNTEAFF.

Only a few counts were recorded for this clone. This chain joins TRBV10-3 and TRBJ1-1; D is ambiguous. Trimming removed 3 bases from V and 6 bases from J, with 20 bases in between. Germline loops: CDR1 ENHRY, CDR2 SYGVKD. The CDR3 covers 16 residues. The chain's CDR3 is CAISDQPGGRPPEAFF. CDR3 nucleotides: TGTGCCATCAGTGACCAACCGGGAGGACGGCCACCTGAAGCTTTCTTT.

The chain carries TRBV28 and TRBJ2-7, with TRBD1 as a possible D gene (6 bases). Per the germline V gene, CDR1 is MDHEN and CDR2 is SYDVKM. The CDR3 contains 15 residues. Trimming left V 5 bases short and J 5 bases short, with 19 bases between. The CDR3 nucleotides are TGTGCCAGCAGTGCCTATATCAACAGGGACCACGAGCAGTACTTC. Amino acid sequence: CASSAYINRDHEQYF.

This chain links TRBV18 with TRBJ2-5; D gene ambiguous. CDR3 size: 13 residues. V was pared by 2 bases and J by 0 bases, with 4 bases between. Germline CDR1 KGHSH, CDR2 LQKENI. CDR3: CASSPGHQETQYF. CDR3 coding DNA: TGTGCCAGCTCACCAGGGCACCAAGAGACCCAGTACTTC.